This T cell receptor (beta chain) was sequenced in a study of PD-1 blockade in classical Hodgkin lymphoma. Study-wide findings and caveats: Differences between repertoires have undefined causes, possibly disease activity or prior therapy. TCR diversity at baseline was reported to be reduced in newly diagnosed patients relative to healthy donors.

The V and J ends lost 4 bases and 2 bases respectively, with 6 bases between them. Germline V gene lookup returns CDR1 SEHNR and CDR2 FQNEAQ (reference sequence). The CDR3 consists of 12 residues. Worth noting for this clone: The antigen is not known.

Each patient's relapse followed autologous stem cell transplantation, and brentuximab vedotin exposure varied. The study recorded best responses of complete response, partial response or progressive disease. Sequencing was performed with immunoSEQ multiplex PCR; in TCRdb, only in-frame clones are kept and a portion is missing. In the table there are tens of thousands of clones, over 70% of which are singletons. The clonotype originates from a human donor with classical Hodgkin lymphoma. The sample consisted of peripheral blood mononuclear cells (PBMCs), taken before the second cycle of nivolumab. The chain carries TRBV7-9 and TRBJ2-7; D is perhaps TRBD2 (6 bases). The CDR3 nucleotides read TGTGCCAGCAGCTCGGGGGCCTACGAGCAGTACTTC. Protein: CASSSGAYEQYF. Drawing the rest from reference TRBV7-9 and TRBJ2-7, the complete variable domain is DTGVSQNPRHKITKRGQNVTFRCDPISEHNRLYWYRQTLGQGPEFLTYFQNEAQLEKSRLLSDRFSAERPKGSFSTLEIQRTEQGDSAMYLCASSSGAYEQYFGPGTRLTVT.